Listed below are T cell receptor beta chains from one sample, sequenced in a study of blood T cell repertoires in COVID-19. Data came from immunoSEQ multiplex PCR; TCRdb stores just in-frame clones and leaves some out. The sample includes 25,000 to 35,000 clones, approximately 67% of them seen just once. The specimen was peripheral blood. The origin of the receptors is a human donor in a cohort sampled during active COVID-19. CDR3s include the opening cysteine and the closing phenylalanine or tryptophan. D genes are given only for firm matches. Clone size is given for some rows only: seen once, a few or many times, or a class if the clone is expanded.

- TRBD1 TRBJ2-5 TRBV7-9 18 CASSLALHRDRDYETQYF TGTGCCAGCAGCTTAGCGCTACACCGGGACAGGGATTATGAGACCCAGTACTTC
- - TRBJ1-1 TRBV10-1 13 CASSEGPNTEAFF TGCGCCAGCAGTGAGGGGCCCAACACTGAAGCTTTCTTT
- TRBD1 TRBJ2-3 TRBV15 16 CATSRSRQGSTDTQYF TGTGCCACCAGCAGATCCCGACAGGGGAGCACAGATACGCAGTATTTT
- TRBD1 TRBJ1-2 TRBV7-2 14 CASSTRTGDYGYTF TGTGCCAGCAGCACACGGACAGGGGACTATGGCTACACCTTC
- - TRBJ1-2 TRBV10-1 13 CASSNDINYGYTF TGCGCCAGCAGTAACGACATCAACTATGGCTACACCTTC
- TRBD2 TRBJ2-5 TRBV7-9 16 CASSLAVAGVQETQYF TGTGCCAGCAGCTTAGCGGTAGCGGGAGTCCAGGAGACCCAGTACTTC
- - TRBJ2-7 TRBV6-6 13 CASSKTGFFEQYF TGTGCCAGCAGCAAAACAGGGTTCTTCGAGCAGTACTTC
once - TRBJ2-7 TRBV28 13 CATATGTAYEQYF TGTGCCACCGCTACCGGGACTGCCTACGAGCAGTACTTC
once - TRBJ2-7 TRBV5-5 13 CASSFARAYEQYF TGTGCCAGCAGCTTTGCCAGGGCCTACGAGCAGTACTTC
- - TRBJ1-4 TRBV28 13 CASSDTYNEKLFF TGTGCCAGCAGCGACACATATAATGAAAAACTGTTTTTT
- TRBD2 TRBJ2-1 TRBV7-2 13 CASSTSGGIEQFF TGTGCCAGCAGCACTAGCGGGGGGATTGAGCAGTTCTTC
- - TRBJ1-5 TRBV6-5 14 CASNPRRAFQPQHF TGTGCCAGCAACCCTCGGAGGGCTTTTCAGCCCCAGCATTTT
- - TRBJ1-1 TRBV10-3 15 CAISLSGVRDTEAFF TGTGCCATCAGTCTTTCAGGGGTACGGGACACTGAAGCTTTCTTT
- - TRBJ2-7 TRBV28 18 CASSFSMGLGTLIYEQYF TGTGCCAGCAGTTTTAGCATGGGGCTGGGTACGCTCATCTACGAGCAGTACTTC
- TRBD1 TRBJ2-5 TRBV10-3 16 CAISESGQGGAETQYF TGTGCCATCAGTGAATCAGGACAGGGGGGGGCAGAGACCCAGTACTTC
few TRBD2 TRBJ2-7 TRBV6-6 14 CASSSPAGVYEQYF TGTGCCAGCAGTTCTCCAGCGGGGGTATACGAGCAGTACTTC
- - TRBJ1-2 TRBV15 14 CATSEDMGAGGYTF TGTGCCACCAGCGAAGATATGGGGGCGGGTGGCTACACCTTC
- TRBD1 TRBJ2-1 TRBV20-1 15 CSASRQGYSYNEQFF TGCAGTGCTAGTCGACAGGGATACTCCTACAATGAGCAGTTCTTC
- TRBD2 TRBJ2-3 TRBV5-1 16 CASSQISGGNTDTQYF TGCGCCAGCAGCCAAATTAGCGGGGGGAACACAGATACGCAGTATTTT
- - TRBJ2-7 TRBV7-7 13 CASSPNAGDEQYF TGTGCCAGCAGCCCCAACGCCGGGGACGAGCAGTACTTC
few TRBD1 TRBJ2-7 TRBV28 15 CASHPFGTEGYEQYF TGTGCCAGCCACCCTTTCGGGACAGAGGGTTACGAGCAGTACTTC
- - TRBJ1-6 TRBV6-5 16 CASSYSSPRRNSPLHF TGTGCCAGCAGTTACTCGTCCCCCCGCAGGAATTCACCCCTCCACTTT
- - TRBJ2-7 TRBV6-2/TRBV6-3 14 CASSLGRVSYEQYF TGTGCCAGCAGCCTCGGTCGGGTCTCCTACGAGCAGTACTTC
few - TRBJ1-2 TRBV9 14 CASSAGPGFYGYTF TGTGCCAGCAGCGCCGGACCGGGGTTCTATGGCTACACCTTC
- TRBD2 TRBJ2-1 TRBV7-2 15 CASSSSGSKSYEQFF TGTGCCAGCAGCTCTAGCGGGAGTAAGAGTTATGAGCAGTTCTTC
- TRBD2 TRBJ2-7 TRBV29-1 17 CSVVPGLAGGSSYEQYF TGCAGCGTGGTACCGGGACTAGCGGGGGGAAGCTCCTACGAGCAGTACTTC
few TRBD1 TRBJ2-3 TRBV5-8 12 CASRSDRGTQYF TGTGCCAGCAGGTCGGACAGGGGTACGCAGTATTTT
- TRBD2 TRBJ2-5 TRBV5-1 15 CASSPFSGGYGTQYF TGCGCCAGCAGCCCCTTCAGCGGGGGGTACGGGACCCAGTACTTC
- TRBD2 TRBJ2-1 TRBV5-1 15 CASSLGGSAYNEQFF TGCGCCAGCAGCTTGGGCGGGAGCGCCTACAATGAGCAGTTCTTC
- - TRBJ2-5 TRBV15 15 CATSRDRGAGETQYF TGTGCCACCAGCAGAGATCGGGGGGCCGGAGAGACCCAGTACTTC
- TRBD1 TRBJ2-7 TRBV6-1 18 CASSEAVRPTGGSYEQYF TGTGCCAGCAGTGAAGCCGTACGCCCGACAGGGGGTTCCTACGAGCAGTACTTC
- TRBD1 TRBJ1-2 TRBV11-2 14 CASSLGQGEAADTF TGTGCCAGCAGCTTGGGACAGGGGGAAGCTGCGGACACCTTC
- TRBD1 TRBJ2-7 TRBV28 12 CASSQGGTEQYF TGTGCCAGCAGCCAAGGGGGCACCGAGCAGTACTTC
- - TRBJ2-3 TRBV28 14 CASSPLSRENTQYF TGTGCCAGCAGCCCCCTTTCCAGGGAAAATACGCAGTATTTT
few TRBD1 TRBJ2-7 TRBV5-6 15 CASSLGTGQSYEQYF TGTGCCAGCAGCTTGGGGACAGGGCAGTCCTACGAGCAGTACTTC
- - TRBJ1-6 TRBV5-5 16 CASSRTPDRANSPLHF TGTGCCAGCAGCAGGACCCCGGACAGAGCTAATTCACCCCTCCACTTT
- TRBD1 TRBJ1-4 TRBV29-1 12 CSVRQGPEKLFF TGCAGCGTCCGACAGGGACCTGAAAAACTGTTTTTT
- TRBD1 TRBJ1-3 TRBV19 18 CASSRPMGQPNSGNTIYF TGTGCCAGTAGTAGGCCGATGGGACAGCCAAACTCTGGAAACACCATATATTTT
- TRBD2 TRBJ2-5 TRBV3-1/TRBV3-2 15 CASTPIAGGGETQYF TGTGCCAGCACCCCTATAGCGGGGGGGGGAGAGACCCAGTACTTC
- - TRBJ2-7 TRBV7-9 15 CASSKPEDYPYEQYF TGTGCCAGCAGCAAACCCGAGGACTACCCGTACGAGCAGTACTTC
medium-sized - TRBJ2-5 TRBV6-2/TRBV6-3 12 CASSQGQETQYF TGTGCCAGCAGTCAGGGGCAAGAGACCCAGTACTTC
- - TRBJ1-1 TRBV4-3 15 CASSQAAGRNTEAFF TGCGCCAGCAGCCAAGCCGCGGGCCGGAACACTGAAGCTTTCTTT
- TRBD1 TRBJ2-7 TRBV19 14 CASSMWSGGHEQYF TGTGCCAGTAGTATGTGGTCAGGGGGCCACGAGCAGTACTTC
- TRBD2 TRBJ2-1 TRBV19 17 CASSIESLAGVPNEQFF TGTGCCAGTAGTATAGAGTCTCTGGCGGGAGTTCCCAATGAGCAGTTCTTC
- TRBD2 TRBJ2-1 TRBV2 14 CASRGRGGLDEQFF TGTGCCAGCAGAGGGCGGGGGGGCCTTGATGAGCAGTTCTTC
- TRBD2 TRBJ2-3 TRBV5-1 16 CASSPIAGGATDTQYF TGCGCCAGCAGCCCAATAGCGGGGGGTGCCACAGATACGCAGTATTTT
few TRBD2 TRBJ2-1 TRBV9 15 CASSASGGAYNEQFF TGTGCCAGCAGCGCTAGCGGGGGGGCGTACAATGAGCAGTTCTTC
few - TRBJ1-4 TRBV7-6 15 CASSLFDSLNEKLFF TGTGCCAGCAGCTTATTTGACAGCCTTAATGAAAAACTGTTTTTT
- TRBD1 TRBJ2-2 TRBV5-4 15 CASSLGNRGTGELFF TGTGCCAGCAGCTTGGGGAACAGGGGGACCGGGGAGCTGTTTTTT
medium-sized - TRBJ1-5 TRBV7-2 14 CASSLAGVGQPQHF TGTGCCAGCAGCTTAGCCGGGGTTGGTCAGCCCCAGCATTTT
- TRBD1 TRBJ2-7 TRBV7-2 15 CASSLVGQGAYEQYF TGTGCCAGCAGCTTAGTGGGACAGGGGGCTTACGAGCAGTACTTC
once - TRBJ2-2 TRBV4-3 15 CASSPQGRGTGELFF TGCGCCAGCAGCCCTCAGGGGCGCGGGACCGGGGAGCTGTTTTTT
once TRBD1 TRBJ1-4 TRBV4-1 14 CASSRTGVKEKLFF TGCGCCAGCAGCCGAACAGGGGTGAAGGAAAAACTGTTTTTT
- TRBD1 TRBJ2-5 TRBV7-6 13 CAGARGPIETQYF TGTGCCGGGGCCAGGGGGCCGATAGAGACCCAGTACTTC
- - TRBJ1-3 TRBV2 13 CASSGGRGNTIYF TGTGCCAGCAGTGGGGGCAGGGGAAACACCATATATTTT
- - TRBJ2-5 TRBV29-1 14 CSAERDIRGETQYF TGCAGCGCCGAGCGGGACATCCGCGGAGAGACCCAGTACTTC